What follows are 10 T cell receptor beta chains derived from one specimen sequenced in a study of blood T cell repertoires in COVID-19. Profiled with immunoSEQ multiplex PCR; TCRdb holds only in-frame clones, not every one. The sample has some 380,000 clones, around 90% seen once; the top ten hold 6.5%. The sequenced material came from peripheral blood. These receptors were taken from a man between 18 and 29 years old with active or convalescent COVID-19.

The chain carries TRBV27 and TRBJ2-2, with TRBD1 matching 12 bases. Germline V gives CDR1 MNHEY, CDR2 SMNVEV (reference sequence). Germline trimming cut 5 bases from V and 4 bases from J; bases unmatched to any gene: 5. This CDR3 comprises 16 residues. The CDR3 is CASSMGQGAGTGELFF. The CDR3 DNA reads TGTGCCAGCAGTATGGGACAGGGGGCGGGCACCGGGGAGCTGTTTTTT.

The V call is TRBV18, the J call TRBJ2-7, with D hard to call. This CDR3 is built from 14 residues. With 0 bases removed from V and 5 bases from J, the gap between germline ends came to 11 bases. The germline gives CDR1 KGHSH, CDR2 LQKENI. In DNA, the CDR3 is TGTGCCAGCTCACCACCGTCGGGTTCGAACGAGCAGTACTTC. It translates to CASSPPSGSNEQYF.

This clone was seen more than once but under ten times. The chain couples TRBV6-6 to TRBJ1-2; D is undetermined. Germline loops: CDR1 MNHNY, CDR2 SVGAGI (reference sequence). The CDR3 has 12 amino acids. The germline V and J ends were trimmed by 6 bases and 7 bases, with 12 bases remaining between them. This chain's CDR3 is CASSPHGGGYTF. The CDR3 DNA is TGTGCCAGCAGCCCCCACGGTGGTGGCTACACCTTC.

The chain carries TRBV5-8 and TRBJ1-1; 7 nucleotides agree with TRBD1. The CDR3 is made up of 16 amino acids. V trimming: 1 base; J trimming: 5 bases; junction bases outside the gene matches: 11. Per the germline V gene, CDR1 is SGHTS and CDR2 is YDEGEE. The CDR3 DNA follows: TGTGCCAGCAGCTTGTGGGCGGGCAGGGGGACAACTGAAGCTTTCTTT. Its protein is CASSLWAGRGTTEAFF.

The rearrangement uses TRBV28 and TRBJ1-1; possible D gene TRBD1, 5 bases. The germline V gene encodes CDR1 MDHEN and CDR2 SYDVKM. Trimming stripped 6 bases from V and 0 bases from J, with 17 bases between. This CDR3 comprises 16 residues. CDR3 in amino acids: CASRTPRQIMNTEAFF. CDR3 DNA sequence: TGTGCCAGCAGGACCCCTCGACAGATAATGAACACTGAAGCTTTCTTT.

This rearrangement joins TRBV19 to TRBJ1-1; no clear D. CDR3 length: 15 residues. In germline, CDR1 is LNHDA, CDR2 SQIVND (reference sequence). Trimming took off 7 bases at V and 4 bases at J, with 19 bases between the two ends. This chain's CDR3 is CASNPAGMGGTEAFF. The DNA for the CDR3 is TGTGCCAGTAATCCCGCGGGGATGGGTGGCACTGAAGCTTTCTTT.

The chain carries TRBV24-1 and TRBJ2-6, with TRBD1 matching 8 bases. The CDR3 loop spans 17 amino acids. In germline, CDR1 is KGHDR, CDR2 SFDVKD. Trimming cost V 3 bases and J 0 bases; bases outside gene matches: 3. CDR3 coding DNA: TGTGCCACCAGTGATGCGACAGGGGTCTCTGGGGCCAACGTCCTGACTTTC. Amino acids: CATSDATGVSGANVLTF.

This rearrangement joins TRBV27 to TRBJ1-6; 10 nucleotides match TRBD1. CDR3 size: 14 residues. Germline assignment: CDR1 MNHEY and CDR2 SMNVEV (reference sequence). J was trimmed by 8 bases and V by 3 bases; bases with no gene match: 1. The CDR3 DNA reads TGTGCCAGCAGTTTCGGGACAGGGGATTCACCCCTCCACTTT. Translating gives CASSFGTGDSPLHF.

The chain combines TRBV15 with TRBJ1-6; D ambiguous. V was clipped by 8 bases and J by 7 bases, with 9 bases between them. The germline V gene encodes CDR1 LNHNV and CDR2 YYDKDF (reference sequence). This CDR3 has 12 amino acids. Written as DNA, the CDR3 is TGTGCCACCCGCGGGGAAAATTCACCCCTCCACTTT. As protein: CATRGENSPLHF. The full variable domain, in which reference TRBV15 and TRBJ1-6 provide the parts outside the CDR3, is DAMVIQNPRYQVTQFGKPVTLSCSQTLNHNVMYWYQQKSSQAPKLLFHYYDKDFNNEADTPDNFQSRRPNTSFCFLDIRSPGLGDTAMYLCATRGENSPLHFGNGTRLTVT.

J is TRBJ2-5 and V is TRBV29-1, with D perhaps matching TRBD2 (7 bases). The length of the CDR3 is 15 residues. Trimming shortened V by 2 bases and J by 4 bases, and 17 bases separated the two germline ends. Germline V gene data show CDR1 as SQVTM and CDR2 as ANQGSEA. The chain's CDR3 is CSVERGLGGPETQYF. Written as DNA, the CDR3 is TGCAGCGTTGAAAGAGGGTTGGGGGGGCCAGAGACCCAGTACTTC.